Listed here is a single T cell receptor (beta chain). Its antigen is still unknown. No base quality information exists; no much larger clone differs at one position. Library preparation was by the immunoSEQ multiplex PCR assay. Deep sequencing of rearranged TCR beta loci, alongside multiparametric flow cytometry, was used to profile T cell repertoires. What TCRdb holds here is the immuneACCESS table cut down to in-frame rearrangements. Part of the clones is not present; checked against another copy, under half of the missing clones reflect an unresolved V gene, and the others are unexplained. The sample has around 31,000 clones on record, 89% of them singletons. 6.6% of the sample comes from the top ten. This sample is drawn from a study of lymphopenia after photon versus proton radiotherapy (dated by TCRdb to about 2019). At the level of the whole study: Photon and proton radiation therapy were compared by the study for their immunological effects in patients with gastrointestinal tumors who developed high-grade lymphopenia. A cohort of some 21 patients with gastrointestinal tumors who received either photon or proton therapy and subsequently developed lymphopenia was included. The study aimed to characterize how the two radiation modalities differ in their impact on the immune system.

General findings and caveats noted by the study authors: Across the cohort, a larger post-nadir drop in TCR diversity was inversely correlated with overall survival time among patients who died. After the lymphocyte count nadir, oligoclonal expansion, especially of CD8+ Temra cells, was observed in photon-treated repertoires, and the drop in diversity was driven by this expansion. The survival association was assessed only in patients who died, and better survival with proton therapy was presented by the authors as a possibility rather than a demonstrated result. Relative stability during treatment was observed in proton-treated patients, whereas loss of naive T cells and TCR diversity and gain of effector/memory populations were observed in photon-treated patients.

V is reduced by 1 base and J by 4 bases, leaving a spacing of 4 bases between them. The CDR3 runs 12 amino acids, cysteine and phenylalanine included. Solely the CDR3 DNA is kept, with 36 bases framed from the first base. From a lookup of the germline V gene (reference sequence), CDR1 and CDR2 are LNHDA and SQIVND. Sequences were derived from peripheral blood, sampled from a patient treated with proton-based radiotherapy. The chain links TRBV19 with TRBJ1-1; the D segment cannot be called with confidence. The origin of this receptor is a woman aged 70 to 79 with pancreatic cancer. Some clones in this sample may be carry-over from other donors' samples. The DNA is TGTGCCAGTAGTATAGGGGCCACTGAAGCTTTCTTT. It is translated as CASSIGATEAFF. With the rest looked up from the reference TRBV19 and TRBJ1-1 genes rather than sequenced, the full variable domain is DGGITQSPKYLFRKEGQNVTLSCEQNLNHDAMYWYRQDPGQGLRLIYYSQIVNDFQKGDIAEGYSVSREKKESFPLTVTSAQKNPTAFYLCASSIGATEAFFGQGTRLTVV.